This TCR beta chain is from a study of T-cell reconstitution after alpha-beta-depleted transplantation in children (dated by TCRdb to between 2015 and 2016). As for the study more broadly: T-cell immune reconstitution after TCRalphabeta/CD19-depleted allogeneic hematopoietic cell transplantation in children was quantitatively tracked in the study by means of TCR repertoire profiling.

The CDR3 goes from the cysteine to the phenylalanine over 11 residues. Just the 33-base CDR3 DNA is kept, in frame starting at base 1. The junction shows trimming of 3 bases on V and 3 bases on J, plus 5 bases between the germline ends. Per the germline V gene (reference sequence), DFQATT is the CDR1 and SNEGSKA is the CDR2. The research as a whole found: The apparently early recovery of alphabetaT-cell counts about two months after transplant reportedly depended on only several hundred rapidly expanded clones that came from non-depleted graft cells. In some patients, the high TCRbeta diversity seen at day 60 was put down to recipient T cells and intrathymic progenitors that had survived conditioning. The frequencies of hyperexpanded clones fell over the following months, and after one year, T-cell counts and TCRbeta diversity were mostly attributed to newly produced T cells.

Libraries were built with PCR. Sequencing was performed on an Illumina HiSeq 2500. TCR library preparation used molecular barcoding, with unique molecular identifiers applied to normalize quantification of the TCRbeta repertoire. TCRdb reprocessed the public reads (quality trimming at Q25 with fastp, clone calling with MiXCR) and kept in-frame beta chains. Each CDR3 protein gets just one entry, which takes the most common genes and DNA from the rows behind it. In all, the sample holds 200,000 to 250,000 distinct CDR3 sequences, and approximately 6.9% of those were seen once. Approximately 5.7% of the sample is taken by the ten largest. This clonotype has ten or more counts. The target of this receptor is not known. One base away there is no much larger clone; base qualities are not given. What this sample's treatment or condition label stands for: allogeneic hematopoietic cell transplantation with graft depleted of TCRalphabeta T cells and CD19 B cells. TCRalphabeta/CD19-depleted allogeneic hematopoietic cell grafts were given to the transplant recipients, all of whom were children.

The sequence links TRBV20-1 to TRBJ2-5, with no confidently assigned D gene. Material: PBMCs, obtained before TCRalphabeta/CD19-depleted stem cell transplant. This TCR derives from a boy between 2 and 10 years old with acute lymphoblastic leukemia, due to receive a stem cell transplant. This receptor carries the CDR3 CSARVEETQYF. The nucleotides read TGCAGTGCTAGGGTAGAAGAGACCCAGTACTTC.